This is a list of T cell receptor beta chains from one sample in a study of beta chain features in type 1 diabetes. This table comes from immunoSEQ multiplex PCR, and its TCRdb copy is limited to in-frame clones, with some not included. The table records 120,000 or so clones, 17% of them present only once. Sequenced material: central memory CD4+ T cells from blood. The receptor set was obtained from a young man with type 1 diabetes. CDR3s include the opening cysteine and the closing phenylalanine or tryptophan. A D gene is named only where the DNA matches it firmly. The listing skips clone size in some rows; elsewhere it reads once, few, many or a size class.

TRBV2	TRBJ2-1	-	many	13	CASSDWADNEQFF	TGTGCCAGCAGTGATTGGGCAGACAATGAGCAGTTCTTC
TRBV29-1	TRBJ1-1	-	-	14	CSVGPGGSTTEAFF	TGCAGCGTGGGCCCCGGGGGGAGTACCACTGAAGCTTTCTTT
TRBV14	TRBJ2-1	TRBD2	few	12	CASSQDQGREFF	TGTGCCAGCAGCCAAGATCAAGGGAGGGAGTTCTTC
TRBV2	TRBJ2-1	TRBD2	-	14	CASKGLAGGNEQFF	TGTGCCAGCAAGGGACTAGCGGGTGGAAATGAGCAGTTCTTC
TRBV14	TRBJ2-1	TRBD2	-	17	CASSQRTSGRSYNEQFF	TGTGCCAGCAGCCAAAGGACTAGCGGGCGCTCCTACAATGAGCAGTTCTTC
TRBV2	TRBJ2-7	TRBD1	-	13	CASTLGQGSEQYF	TGTGCCAGCACCTTGGGACAGGGATCCGAGCAGTACTTC
TRBV5-4	TRBJ2-1	-	-	15	CASSLGLVAVNEQFF	TGTGCCAGCAGCTTGGGTTTGGTAGCGGTCAATGAGCAGTTCTTC
TRBV7-9	TRBJ2-7	-	few	11	CASSLFYEQYF	TGTGCCAGCAGCCTTTTCTACGAGCAGTACTTC
TRBV19	TRBJ1-1	TRBD1	few	13	CASSILADRAAFF	TGTGCCAGTAGTATTCTGGCCGACAGGGCAGCTTTCTTT
TRBV30	TRBJ1-2	-	few	13	CAWSVGQFDGYTF	TGTGCCTGGAGTGTAGGCCAGTTCGATGGCTACACCTTC
TRBV5-1	TRBJ2-3	TRBD2	-	14	CASSPGTRKDTQYF	TGCGCCAGCAGCCCGGGGACTAGGAAAGATACGCAGTATTTT
TRBV5-1	TRBJ1-2	-	many	14	CASSFETPNYGYTF	TGCGCCAGCAGCTTCGAAACTCCTAACTATGGCTACACCTTC
TRBV30	TRBJ2-2	TRBD2	few	13	CACQLAGPGELFF	TGTGCCTGTCAATTAGCGGGCCCCGGGGAGCTGTTTTTT
TRBV29-1	TRBJ2-3	-	few	12	CSPSDFTDTQYF	TGCAGCCCCTCCGATTTCACAGATACGCAGTATTTT
TRBV5-1	TRBJ2-3	TRBD2	-	15	CASSLGGSGTDTQYF	TGCGCCAGCAGCTTGGGCGGGAGTGGGACAGATACGCAGTATTTT
TRBV30	TRBJ1-3	-	few	13	CAWSVLGAVPIYF	TGTGCCTGGAGTGTATTGGGTGCAGTACCCATATATTTT
TRBV6-1	TRBJ2-4	-	-	12	CASSEDSDIQYF	TGTGCCAGCAGTGAAGATTCCGACATTCAGTACTTC
TRBV29-1	TRBJ2-3	-	few	17	CSVVRQGGGMGTDTQYF	TGCAGCGTTGTCCGGCAGGGGGGAGGGATGGGCACAGATACGCAGTATTTT
TRBV6-1	TRBJ2-1	-	once	14	CASSDNFGYNEQFF	TGTGCCAGCAGTGACAACTTTGGGTACAATGAGCAGTTCTTC
TRBV2	TRBJ2-7	TRBD2	few	13	CATYLGLATEQYF	TGTGCCACTTATTTAGGACTAGCGACTGAGCAGTACTTC
TRBV30	TRBJ2-7	TRBD1	few	14	CAWSGTGKRYEQYF	TGTGCCTGGAGTGGGACAGGGAAACGCTACGAGCAGTACTTC
TRBV4-1	TRBJ1-4	-	-	16	CASSQEVGGAWEKLFF	TGCGCCAGCAGCCAAGAAGTGGGAGGGGCATGGGAAAAACTGTTTTTT
TRBV9	TRBJ2-1	TRBD2	-	14	CASSPGTSSDEQFF	TGTGCCAGCAGCCCCGGGACTAGCTCAGATGAGCAGTTCTTC
TRBV14	TRBJ1-2	-	few	13	CASSQVTNYGYTF	TGTGCCAGCAGCCAAGTGACTAACTATGGCTACACCTTC
TRBV5-1	TRBJ2-2	-	-	17	CASRKLQGRTSPGELFF	TGCGCCAGCAGGAAGTTACAGGGGAGGACTAGCCCCGGGGAGCTGTTTTTT
TRBV9	TRBJ2-1	TRBD2	-	15	CASSVWGGSYNEQFF	TGTGCCAGCAGCGTATGGGGGGGCTCCTACAATGAGCAGTTCTTC
TRBV7-9	TRBJ1-2	-	-	12	CASSPANYGYTF	TGTGCCAGCAGCCCCGCTAACTATGGCTACACCTTC
TRBV30	TRBJ2-7	-	-	14	CAWSRGDHSYEQYF	TGTGCCTGGAGTAGGGGGGATCACAGCTACGAGCAGTACTTC
TRBV10-3	TRBJ2-4	-	many	15	CAISARGKAKNIQYF	TGTGCCATCAGTGCGCGGGGAAAAGCCAAAAACATTCAGTACTTC
TRBV4-3	TRBJ1-4	-	few	16	CASSQDNGGTNEKLFF	TGCGCCAGCAGCCAAGACAATGGTGGAACTAATGAAAAACTGTTTTTT
TRBV7-2	TRBJ2-3	-	-	15	CASSSPPRGTDTQYF	TGTGCCAGCAGCTCACCGCCAAGGGGAACAGATACGCAGTATTTT